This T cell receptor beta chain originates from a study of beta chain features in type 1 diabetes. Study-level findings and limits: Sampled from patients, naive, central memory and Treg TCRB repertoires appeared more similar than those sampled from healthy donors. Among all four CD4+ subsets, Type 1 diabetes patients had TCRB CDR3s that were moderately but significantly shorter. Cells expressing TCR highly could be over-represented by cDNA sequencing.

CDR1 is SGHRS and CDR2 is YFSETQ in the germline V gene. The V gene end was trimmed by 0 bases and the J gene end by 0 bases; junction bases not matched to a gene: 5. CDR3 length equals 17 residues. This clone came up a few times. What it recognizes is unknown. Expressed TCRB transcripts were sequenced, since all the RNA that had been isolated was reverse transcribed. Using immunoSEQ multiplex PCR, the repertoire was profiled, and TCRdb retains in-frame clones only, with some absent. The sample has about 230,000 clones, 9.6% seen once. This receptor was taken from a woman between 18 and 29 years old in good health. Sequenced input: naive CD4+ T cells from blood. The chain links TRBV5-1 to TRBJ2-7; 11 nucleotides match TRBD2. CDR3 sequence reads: CASSLGLAGYSSYEQYF. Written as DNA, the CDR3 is TGCGCCAGCAGCTTGGGACTAGCGGGATACTCCTCCTACGAGCAGTACTTC.